Listed here is a single T cell receptor beta chain. Germline V gives CDR1 ENHRY, CDR2 SYGVKD. The V segment lost 9 bases and the J segment 0 bases; nucleotides outside the gene matches: 9. The CDR3 totals 16 residues. This entry is derived from a study of OX40 agonist ivuxolimab in advanced cancers. Study as a whole: Patients with prior anti-PD-1, anti-PD-L1 or anti-CTLA-4 therapy were eligible; roughly 41% had some.

No patient had autoimmune disease or received systemic immunosuppression. Generated by immunoSEQ multiplex PCR, the TCRdb table keeps only in-frame clones and is missing some. The table shows 69,000 or so clones, with around 85% occurring only once. The source material was CD4+ or CD8+ T cells sorted from blood, sampled in a trial of the OX40 agonist ivuxolimab. The chain couples TRBV10-3 to TRBJ1-2, with 11 bases lining up with TRBD1. The TCR comes from an adult with an advanced solid tumor such as melanoma, head and neck, liver or kidney cancer. CDR3: CAIRTGGVFANYGYTF. CDR3 DNA: TGTGCCATTAGGACAGGGGGCGTATTTGCTAACTATGGCTACACCTTC.